This is a list of T cell receptor beta chains from one sample in a study of T cells expressing NK-cell markers. TCRdb re-called the 5' RACE reads and catalogs CDR3 proteins one per entry, DNA excluded. In total, the table holds about 400,000 distinct CDR3 sequences. Sequencing used blood T cells: a sorted CD56 or NKG2C T cell subset, CD4+ or CD8+ T cells, or bulk PBMC T cells (not recorded which). The receptors were gathered from a woman aged 45-60 years in good health. Each CDR3 is given with its conserved first and last residue.

J	V	CDR3
TRBJ2-5	TRBV29-1	CSVGLLRRETQYF
TRBJ1-1	TRBV11-2	CASSLDPRGITEAFF
TRBJ2-2	TRBV10-3	CAIGGSGGVNTGELFF
TRBJ1-5	TRBV3-1	CASSPDAGGAGQPQHF
TRBJ2-2	TRBV4-1	CASSQIIPPGELFF
TRBJ2-5	TRBV12-3/TRBV12-4	CASRPSEDQETQYF
TRBJ2-4	TRBV29-1	CSALGGRGLAKNIQYF
TRBJ2-7	TRBV20-1	CSASPNAGAYEQYF
TRBJ1-4	TRBV15	CATSRDRAGGEKLFF
TRBJ2-3	TRBV5-1	CASSPRTSGTDTQYF
TRBJ2-1	TRBV21-1	CASSKRLAGVSYNEQFF
TRBJ2-1	TRBV20-1	CSASRQGHNEQFF